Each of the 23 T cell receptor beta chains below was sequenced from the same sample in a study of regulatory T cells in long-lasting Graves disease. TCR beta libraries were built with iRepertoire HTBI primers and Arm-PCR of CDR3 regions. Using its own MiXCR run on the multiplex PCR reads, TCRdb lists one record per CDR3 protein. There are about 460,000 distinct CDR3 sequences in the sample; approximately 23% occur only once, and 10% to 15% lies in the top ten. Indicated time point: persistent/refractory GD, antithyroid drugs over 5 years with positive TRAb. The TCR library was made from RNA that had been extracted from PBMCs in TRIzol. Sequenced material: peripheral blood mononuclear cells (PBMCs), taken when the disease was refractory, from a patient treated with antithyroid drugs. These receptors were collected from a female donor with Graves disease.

The CDR3 protein is CASSITRQNEQFF. Written as DNA, the CDR3 is TGTGCCAGCTCTATTACTAGGCAAAATGAGCAGTTCTTC. V is TRBV2 and J is TRBJ2-1, with D possibly TRBD2 on 5 matching bases. The germline V gene encodes CDR1 SNHLY and CDR2 FYNNEI. The CDR3 is made up of 13 amino acids. Trimming left V 8 bases short and J 7 bases short, with 15 bases between.

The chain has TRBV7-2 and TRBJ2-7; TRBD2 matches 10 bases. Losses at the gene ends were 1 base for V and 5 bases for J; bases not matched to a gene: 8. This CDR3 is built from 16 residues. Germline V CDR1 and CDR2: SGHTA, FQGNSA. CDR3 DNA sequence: TGTGCCAGCAGCTTAGGGCTAGCGGGAGCCCTCCACGAGCAGTACTTC. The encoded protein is CASSLGLAGALHEQYF.

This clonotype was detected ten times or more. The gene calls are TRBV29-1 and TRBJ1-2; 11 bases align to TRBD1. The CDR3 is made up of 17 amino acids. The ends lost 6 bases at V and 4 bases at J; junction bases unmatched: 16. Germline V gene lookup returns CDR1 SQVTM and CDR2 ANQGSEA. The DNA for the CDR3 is TGCAGCGTGTTAGACGATTCTCGGACAGGGGGCGGCTATGGCTACACCTTC. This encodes CSVLDDSRTGGGYGYTF.

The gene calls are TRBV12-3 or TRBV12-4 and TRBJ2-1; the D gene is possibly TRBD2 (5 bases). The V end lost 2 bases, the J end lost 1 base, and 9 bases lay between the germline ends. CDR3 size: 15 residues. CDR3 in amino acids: CASSLRETSYNEQFF. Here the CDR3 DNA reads TGTGCCAGCAGTTTAAGGGAGACGTCCTACAATGAGCAGTTCTTC.

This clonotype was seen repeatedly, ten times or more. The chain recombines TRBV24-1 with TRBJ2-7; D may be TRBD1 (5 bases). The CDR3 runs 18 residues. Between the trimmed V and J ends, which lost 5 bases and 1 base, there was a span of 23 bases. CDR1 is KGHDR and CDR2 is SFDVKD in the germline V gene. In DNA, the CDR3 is TGTGCCACCAGTGCGTCCAGGGCTGGTTCGGGCATATCCTACGAGCAGTACTTC. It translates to CATSASRAGSGISYEQYF.

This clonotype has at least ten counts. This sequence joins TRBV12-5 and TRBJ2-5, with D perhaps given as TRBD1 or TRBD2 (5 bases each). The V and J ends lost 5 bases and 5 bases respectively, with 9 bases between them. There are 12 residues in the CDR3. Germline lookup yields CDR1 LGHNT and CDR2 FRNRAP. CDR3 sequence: CASGQGRETQYF. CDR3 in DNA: TGTGCTAGTGGTCAGGGACGGGAGACCCAGTACTTC.

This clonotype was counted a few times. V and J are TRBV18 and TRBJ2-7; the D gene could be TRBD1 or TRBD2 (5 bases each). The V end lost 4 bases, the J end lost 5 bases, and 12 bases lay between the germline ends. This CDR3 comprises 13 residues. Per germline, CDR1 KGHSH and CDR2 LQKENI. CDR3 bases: TGTGCCAGCTCACGACTCCAGGGAGACGAGCAGTACTTC. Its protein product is CASSRLQGDEQYF.

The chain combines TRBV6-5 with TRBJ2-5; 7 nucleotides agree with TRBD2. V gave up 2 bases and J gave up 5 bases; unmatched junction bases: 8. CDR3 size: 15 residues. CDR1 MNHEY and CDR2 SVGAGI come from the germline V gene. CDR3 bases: TGTGCCAGCAGTTACGTGGGGGGGATAGGTGAGACCCAGTACTTC. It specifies CASSYVGGIGETQYF.

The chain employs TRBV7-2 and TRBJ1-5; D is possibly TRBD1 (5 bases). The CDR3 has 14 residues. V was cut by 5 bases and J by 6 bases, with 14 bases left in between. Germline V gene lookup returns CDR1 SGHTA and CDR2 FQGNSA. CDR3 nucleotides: TGTGCCAGCAGCCCCGAAAGGGGAGGTCAGCCCCAGCATTTT. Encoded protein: CASSPERGGQPQHF.

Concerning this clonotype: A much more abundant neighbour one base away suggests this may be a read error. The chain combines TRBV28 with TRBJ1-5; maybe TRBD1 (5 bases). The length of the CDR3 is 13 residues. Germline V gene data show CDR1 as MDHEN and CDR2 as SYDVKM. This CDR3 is CASSTGSDQPQHF. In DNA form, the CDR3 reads TGTGCCAGCAGTACAGGTAGCGATCAGCCCCAGCATTTT.

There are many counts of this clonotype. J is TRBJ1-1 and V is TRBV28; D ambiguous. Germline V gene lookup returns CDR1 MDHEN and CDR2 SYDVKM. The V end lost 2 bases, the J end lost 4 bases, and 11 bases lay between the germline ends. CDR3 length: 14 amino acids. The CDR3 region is CASSLDSGVTEAFF. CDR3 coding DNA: TGTGCCAGCAGTTTAGATTCGGGAGTCACTGAAGCTTTCTTT.

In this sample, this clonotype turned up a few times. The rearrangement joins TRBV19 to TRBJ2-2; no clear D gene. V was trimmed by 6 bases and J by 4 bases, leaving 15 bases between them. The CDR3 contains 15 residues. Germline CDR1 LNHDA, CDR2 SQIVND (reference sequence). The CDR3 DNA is TGTGCCAGTAGCGAGGACGGCGAGTTCACCGGGGAGCTGTTTTTT. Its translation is CASSEDGEFTGELFF.

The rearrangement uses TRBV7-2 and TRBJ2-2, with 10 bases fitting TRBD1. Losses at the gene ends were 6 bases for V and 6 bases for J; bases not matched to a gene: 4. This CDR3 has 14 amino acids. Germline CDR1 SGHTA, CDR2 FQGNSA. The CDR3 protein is CASRWDRGPGELFF. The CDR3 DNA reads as TGTGCCAGCAGATGGGACAGGGGCCCCGGGGAGCTGTTTTTT.

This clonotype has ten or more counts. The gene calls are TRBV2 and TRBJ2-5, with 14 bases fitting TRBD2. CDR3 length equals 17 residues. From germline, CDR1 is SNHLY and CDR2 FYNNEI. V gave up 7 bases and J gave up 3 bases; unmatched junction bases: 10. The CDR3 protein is CASTPPGLAGDKETQYF. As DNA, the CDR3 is TGTGCCAGCACCCCCCCGGGACTAGCGGGGGATAAAGAGACCCAGTACTTC.

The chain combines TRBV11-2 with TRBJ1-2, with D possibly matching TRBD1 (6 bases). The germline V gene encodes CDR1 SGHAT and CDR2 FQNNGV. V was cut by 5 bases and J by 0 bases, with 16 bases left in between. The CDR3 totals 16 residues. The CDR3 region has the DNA TGTGCCAGCAGCACGGCGGGGGCGGGAGCTAACTATGGCTACACCTTC. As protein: CASSTAGAGANYGYTF.

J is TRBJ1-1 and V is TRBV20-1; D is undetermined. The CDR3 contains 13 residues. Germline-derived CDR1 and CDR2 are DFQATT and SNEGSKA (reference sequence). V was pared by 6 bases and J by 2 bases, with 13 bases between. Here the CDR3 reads CSADLEVNTEAFF. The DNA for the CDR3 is TGCAGTGCCGACCTAGAGGTTAACACTGAAGCTTTCTTT.

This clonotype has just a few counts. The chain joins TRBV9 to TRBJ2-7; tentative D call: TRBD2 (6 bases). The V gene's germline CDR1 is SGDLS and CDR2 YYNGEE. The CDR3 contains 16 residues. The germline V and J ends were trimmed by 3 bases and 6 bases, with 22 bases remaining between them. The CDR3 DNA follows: TGTGCCAGCAGCGGGGAGTCCTCGGGCGGGGATGGCGAGCAGTACTTC. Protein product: CASSGESSGGDGEQYF.

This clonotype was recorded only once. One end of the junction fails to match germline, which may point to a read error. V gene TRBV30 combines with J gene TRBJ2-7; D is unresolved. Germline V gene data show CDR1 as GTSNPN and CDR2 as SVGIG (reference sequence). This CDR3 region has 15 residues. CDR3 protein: CAWSVRVRPSHEQYF. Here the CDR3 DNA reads TGTGCCTGGAGTGTACGAGTCAGACCCTCCCACGAGCAGTACTTC.

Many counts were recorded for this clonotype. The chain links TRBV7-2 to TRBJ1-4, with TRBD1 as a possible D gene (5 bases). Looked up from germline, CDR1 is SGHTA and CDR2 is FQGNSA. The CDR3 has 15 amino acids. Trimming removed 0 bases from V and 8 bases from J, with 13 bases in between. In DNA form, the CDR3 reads TGTGCCAGCAGCTTAGCAGGGACTTTGCAAGAAAAACTGTTTTTT. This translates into CASSLAGTLQEKLFF.

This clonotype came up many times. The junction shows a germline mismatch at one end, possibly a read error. CDR3 loop: CASSSFRLRF. Here the CDR3 DNA reads TGTGCCAGCAGCTCTTTTAGATTGAGGTTC. The genes are TRBV2 and TRBJ2-4, with no clear D. Germline-derived CDR1 and CDR2 are SNHLY and FYNNEI. CDR3 length: 10 amino acids.

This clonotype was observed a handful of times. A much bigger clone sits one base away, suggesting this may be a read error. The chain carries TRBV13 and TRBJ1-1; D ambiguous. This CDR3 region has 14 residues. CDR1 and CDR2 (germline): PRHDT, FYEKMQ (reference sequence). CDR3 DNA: TGTGCCAGCAGCTTAGTCGGGCTGAACACTGAAACTTTCTTT. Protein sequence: CASSLVGLNTETFF.

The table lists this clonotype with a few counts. The CDR3 region has the DNA TGTGCCAGCAGTCCGAGGGGCTATGGCTACACCTTC. Protein sequence: CASSPRGYGYTF. The chain employs TRBV6-1 and TRBJ1-2; TRBD1 is a possible D gene (5 bases). Germline CDR1 reads MNHNS; CDR2 reads SASEGT. Trimming left V 5 bases short and J 4 bases short, with 8 bases between. CDR3 length: 12 residues.

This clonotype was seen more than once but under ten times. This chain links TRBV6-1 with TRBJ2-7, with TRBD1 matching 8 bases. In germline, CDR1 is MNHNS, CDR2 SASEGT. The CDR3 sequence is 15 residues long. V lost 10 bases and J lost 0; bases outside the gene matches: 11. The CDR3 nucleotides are TGTGCCACTGGGACAGGACATACCATCTCCTACGAGCAGTACTTC. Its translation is CATGTGHTISYEQYF.